The 21 T cell receptor beta chains given below trace back to one sample, sequenced in a study of patients and donors after allogeneic stem cell transplantation. TCRdb reprocessed the RT-PCR reads with MiXCR, giving one entry per CDR3 protein. The profile shows some 60,000 distinct CDR3 sequences, 10% to 15% of them singletons. Material for sequencing was blood, either unsorted or a sorted T cell fraction (not recorded which). The receptors come from a human donor who was either an allogeneic HSCT recipient or a stem cell or donor lymphocyte infusion donor (not recorded which). It is not recorded whose cells these are; they may come from a transplant donor.

This clonotype has only a few counts. The chain joins TRBV6-1 to TRBJ2-3, with D hard to call. Deletions cut 9 bases from V and 2 bases from J, with 15 bases between. CDR1 and CDR2 from the germline V gene are MNHNS and SASEGT. The CDR3 is made up of 14 amino acids. This CDR3 reads CASYGSPFTDTQYF. The CDR3 DNA reads as TGTGCCAGTTACGGATCTCCATTCACAGATACGCAGTATTTT.

The chain is built from TRBV15 and TRBJ2-4; tentatively, D is TRBD2 (6 bases). V was trimmed by 8 bases and J by 0 bases, leaving 8 bases between them. The CDR3 runs to 13 residues. The germline gives CDR1 LNHNV, CDR2 YYDKDF (reference sequence). This chain's CDR3 is CATSGLAKNIQYF. The DNA for the CDR3 is TGTGCCACCTCGGGACTAGCCAAAAACATTCAGTACTTC.

The chain couples TRBV12-3 or TRBV12-4 to TRBJ2-5, with D perhaps TRBD1 (7 bases). The V and J ends lost 5 bases and 6 bases respectively, with 16 bases between them. The CDR3 consists of 14 residues. CDR3 loop: CASSRASGGQTQYF. The CDR3 DNA reads TGTGCCAGCAGTCGGGCGTCAGGGGGGCAGACCCAGTACTTC.

This clonotype was seen many times. J is TRBJ1-1 and V is TRBV6-6; no definite D call. Trimming took 2 bases from V and 3 from J, leaving 7 bases between them. The CDR3 covers 13 residues. CDR1 is MNHNY, CDR2 SVGAGI, per germline (reference sequence). The CDR3 region is CASSYPYYTEAFF. Written as DNA, the CDR3 is TGTGCCAGCAGTTACCCGTATTACACTGAAGCTTTCTTT.

This clonotype has only a few counts. This chain uses TRBV3-1 with TRBJ2-5; D is unclear. CDR3 length: 15 residues. The V end lost 2 bases, the J end lost 6 bases, and 16 bases lay between the germline ends. Germline loops: CDR1 LGHDT, CDR2 YNNKEL (reference sequence). CDR3 protein: CASSQLLVPLKTQYF. In nucleotides, the CDR3 is TGTGCCAGCAGCCAACTCCTTGTCCCTCTAAAGACCCAGTACTTC.

This clonotype was observed many times. The chain has TRBV7-2 and TRBJ2-2, with 8 positions matching TRBD2. Germline lookup yields CDR1 SGHTA and CDR2 FQGNSA. The CDR3 totals 15 residues. V lost 2 bases and J lost 7; bases outside the gene matches: 6. DNA for the CDR3: TGTGCCAGCAGCTTAAGCGGGGGATTGGGCGGGGAGCTGTTTTTT. Translating it yields CASSLSGGLGGELFF.

This rearrangement joins TRBV7-9 to TRBJ2-2; D is undetermined. The germline V gene encodes CDR1 SEHNR and CDR2 FQNEAQ (reference sequence). V was cut by 2 bases and J by 0 bases, with 7 bases left in between. The length of the CDR3 is 15 residues. The CDR3 coding sequence is TGTGCCAGCAGCTTATCACAGCCGAACACCGGGGAGCTGTTTTTT. It translates to CASSLSQPNTGELFF.

This clonotype was detected ten times or more. This chain links TRBV19 with TRBJ1-1; D not resolved. The CDR3 contains 15 residues. Trimming took off 2 bases at V and 1 base at J, with 11 bases between the two ends. CDR1 is LNHDA and CDR2 is SQIVND in the germline V gene (reference sequence). In DNA form, the CDR3 reads TGTGCCAGTAGTATATTTTTACGAGAGAACACTGAAGCTTTCTTT. Amino acid sequence: CASSIFLRENTEAFF.

This chain connects TRBV11-3 to TRBJ2-2, with D tentatively TRBD1 (6 bases). Per the germline V gene, CDR1 is SGHNT and CDR2 is YENEEA. CDR3 length: 16 amino acids. Trimming removed 1 base at V and 0 bases at J, with 9 bases between. CDR3 amino acids: CASSLAGASNTGELFF. The CDR3 nucleotides read TGTGCCAGCAGCTTAGCAGGGGCGTCGAACACCGGGGAGCTGTTTTTT. The full variable domain, with the rest looked up from reference TRBV11-3 and TRBJ2-2, is EAGVVQSPRYKIIEKKQPVAFWCNPISGHNTLYWYLQNLGQGPELLIRYENEEAVDDSQLPKDRFSAERLKGVDSTLKIQPAELGDSAVYLCASSLAGASNTGELFFGEGSRLTVL.

This clonotype occurred many times. The gene calls are TRBV15 and TRBJ2-7; tentative D call: TRBD1 (6 bases). Germline CDR1 LNHNV, CDR2 YYDKDF (reference sequence). CDR3 length equals 16 residues. V lost 0 bases, J lost 2 bases, and 14 bases lay in between. The CDR3 coding sequence is TGTGCCACCAGCAGAGACGATCAGGGGACGCCCTACGAGCAGTACTTC. This encodes CATSRDDQGTPYEQYF.

The chain couples TRBV11-3 to TRBJ1-1; D not certain. Trimming stripped 6 bases from V and 4 bases from J, with 15 bases between. This CDR3 has 14 residues. CDR1 is SGHNT and CDR2 is YENEEA in the germline V gene. In nucleotides, the CDR3 is TGTGCCAGCAGAAAGAGGGAATTGGTCACTGAAGCTTTCTTT. Protein sequence: CASRKRELVTEAFF. The full variable domain, in which reference TRBV11-3 and TRBJ1-1 provide the parts outside the CDR3, is EAGVVQSPRYKIIEKKQPVAFWCNPISGHNTLYWYLQNLGQGPELLIRYENEEAVDDSQLPKDRFSAERLKGVDSTLKIQPAELGDSAVYLCASRKRELVTEAFFGQGTRLTVV.

There are many counts of this clonotype. The chain carries TRBV10-3 and TRBJ1-4; 9 nucleotides match TRBD1. The V segment lost 5 bases and the J segment 5 bases; nucleotides outside the gene matches: 3. Germline lookup yields CDR1 ENHRY and CDR2 SYGVKD. This CDR3 is built from 14 residues. CDR3 sequence (DNA): TGTGCCATCAGTCCCGGGACAGGGAATGAAAAACTGTTTTTT. This codes for CAISPGTGNEKLFF.

There are a few counts of this clonotype. V and J are TRBV6-4 and TRBJ2-3, with D perhaps matching TRBD2 (7 bases). CDR3 length: 15 amino acids. Looked up from germline, CDR1 is MRHNA and CDR2 is SNTAGT. The germline V and J ends were trimmed by 0 bases and 5 bases, with 12 bases remaining between them. CDR3 sequence: CASSDSAGAVDTQYF. The CDR3 DNA follows: TGTGCCAGCAGTGACTCGGCGGGGGCTGTAGATACGCAGTATTTT.

The chain combines TRBV27 with TRBJ2-3, with no clear D. The CDR3 spans 14 residues. The germline V gene encodes CDR1 MNHEY and CDR2 SMNVEV (reference sequence). V was cut by 2 bases and J by 4 bases, with 10 bases left in between. The chain's CDR3 is CASSLMQHADTQYF. CDR3 in DNA: TGTGCCAGCAGTTTAATGCAACACGCAGATACGCAGTATTTT.

This clonotype was observed a handful of times. This chain joins TRBV12-3 or TRBV12-4 and TRBJ2-3; D is ambiguous. The CDR3 sequence is 14 residues long. Trimming cost V 5 bases and J 4 bases, with 13 bases left between them. The CDR3 region is CASSIAVGPDTQYF. The CDR3 DNA sequence: TGTGCCAGCAGTATCGCGGTAGGACCAGATACGCAGTATTTT.

The chain combines TRBV12-3 or TRBV12-4 with TRBJ2-5; 9 bases align to TRBD1. The J segment lost 5 bases and the V segment lost 6 bases, leaving 10 bases of the junction unmatched. This CDR3 has 15 residues. As DNA, the CDR3 is TGTGCCAGCAGCCAAACTACAGGGGGCGGGGAGACCCAGTACTTC. It translates to CASSQTTGGGETQYF.

This clonotype was found a few times. This rearrangement joins TRBV2 to TRBJ1-1; D perhaps matches TRBD1 (5 bases). Between the trimmed V and J ends, which lost 2 bases and 2 bases, there was a span of 12 bases. Germline CDR1 is SNHLY and CDR2 is FYNNEI. The CDR3 is made up of 15 amino acids. The CDR3 is CASSEIPGRNTEAFF. DNA of the CDR3: TGTGCCAGCAGTGAAATCCCAGGGAGAAACACTGAAGCTTTCTTT. The full variable domain, rest sourced from reference TRBV2 and TRBJ1-1, is EPEVTQTPSHQVTQMGQEVILRCVPISNHLYFYWYRQILGQKVEFLVSFYNNEISEKSEIFDDQFSVERPDGSNFTLKIRSTKLEDSAMYFCASSEIPGRNTEAFFGQGTRLTVV.

The table lists this clonotype with a few counts. The rearrangement joins TRBV18 to TRBJ2-7, with TRBD1 identical over 8 bases. This CDR3 contains 15 residues. Per the germline V gene, CDR1 is KGHSH and CDR2 is LQKENI. Trimming at V came to 3 bases and at J to 2 bases, leaving 6 bases not matched to a gene. CDR3 sequence (DNA): TGTGCCAGCTCACCCGGGACAGGTGATACCTACGAGCAGTACTTC. It specifies CASSPGTGDTYEQYF.

This clonotype was seen a handful of times. The gene calls are TRBV24-1 and TRBJ2-7, with 9 bases lining up with TRBD1. V gave up 5 bases and J gave up 2 bases; unmatched junction bases: 3. Germline V gives CDR1 KGHDR, CDR2 SFDVKD. The CDR3 has 14 amino acids. The CDR3 is CATSGGQGAYEQYF. The CDR3 DNA is TGTGCCACCAGTGGGGGACAGGGAGCCTACGAGCAGTACTTC.

This clonotype has a handful of counts. The gene calls are TRBV5-1 and TRBJ1-1; D might be TRBD1 (6 bases). CDR3 length: 16 residues. Germline V gene data show CDR1 as SGHRS and CDR2 as YFSETQ. Between the trimmed V and J ends, which lost 0 bases and 4 bases, there was a span of 16 bases. The DNA for the CDR3 is TGCGCCAGCAGCTTGGTCGGGTTGAGGGGGTCCACTGAAGCTTTCTTT. Translation: CASSLVGLRGSTEAFF.

The V call is TRBV5-4, the J call TRBJ2-7; weak D call: TRBD2 (6 bases). V shed 0 bases and J shed 5 bases, with 9 bases lying between them. The CDR3 is made up of 13 amino acids. The germline V gene encodes CDR1 SGHNT and CDR2 YYREEE (reference sequence). This chain's CDR3 is CASSLGREDEQYF. CDR3 coding DNA: TGTGCCAGCAGCTTGGGGAGGGAGGACGAGCAGTACTTC.